The 20 T cell receptor beta chains below were found in one sample sequenced in a study of blood T cell repertoires in COVID-19. Clones were sequenced by immunoSEQ multiplex PCR, and TCRdb holds only the in-frame ones, with some missing. The sample includes 90,000 or so clones, about nine tenths of them seen just once. Sequencing was done on a sample of peripheral blood. The receptors shown here come from a woman between 65 and 79 years old with acute or convalescent COVID-19.

V usage is TRBV6-2 or TRBV6-3 and J usage is TRBJ1-3, with D hard to call. CDR3 length: 15 residues. Germline V gene sequence: CDR1 MNHEY, CDR2 SVGEGT. V lost 1 base, J lost 2 bases, and 9 bases lay in between. The CDR3 DNA reads TGTGCCAGCAGTTACTACCGGGAGCCTGGAAACACCATATATTTT. It codes for CASSYYREPGNTIYF.

This chain connects TRBV15 to TRBJ1-4; 7 bases are a match to TRBD1. Per germline, CDR1 LNHNV and CDR2 YYDKDF (reference sequence). This CDR3 is 15 amino acids long. The V and J ends lost 1 base and 8 bases, in that order; junction bases with no gene match: 7. The CDR3 loop reads CATSRAMTGREKLFF. The CDR3 nucleotides read TGTGCCACCAGCAGAGCGATGACAGGGCGGGAAAAACTGTTTTTT.

The V gene is TRBV5-1, the J gene TRBJ2-3; D is unclear. The germline V and J ends were trimmed by 5 bases and 4 bases, with 14 bases remaining between them. The length of the CDR3 is 14 residues. CDR1 is SGHRS, CDR2 YFSETQ, per germline. CDR3 nucleotide sequence: TGCGCCAGCAGACCTCAGCGATCGGCAGATACGCAGTATTTT. Its translation: CASRPQRSADTQYF.

This clone was recorded only once. The chain uses TRBV5-6 and TRBJ2-2; 7 bases are shared with TRBD1. The CDR3 length is 17 residues. The germline V gene has CDR1 SGHDT and CDR2 YYEEEE. Unmatched junction bases numbered 10, after V lost 2 bases and J lost 3 bases. The CDR3 coding sequence is TGTGCCAGCAGCTTACTTGTCGGACAGGTCGACACCGGGGAGCTGTTTTTT. Translated: CASSLLVGQVDTGELFF.

J is TRBJ2-2 and V is TRBV7-6; tentative D call: TRBD1 (6 bases). The CDR3 covers 16 residues. CDR1 and CDR2 from the germline V gene are SGHVS and FNYEAQ. Trimming pared 5 bases from V and 6 bases from J, leaving 19 bases between. This chain's CDR3 is CASSPGDTGLPGELFF. The DNA for the CDR3 is TGTGCCAGCAGCCCCGGGGACACGGGCCTGCCCGGGGAGCTGTTTTTT.

The chain links TRBV28 to TRBJ2-1, with TRBD2 as a possible D gene (5 bases). Trimming shortened V by 5 bases and J by 11 bases, and 10 bases separated the two germline ends. Germline V gene data show CDR1 as MDHEN and CDR2 as SYDVKM. This CDR3 has 11 residues. CDR3 sequence reads: CASSSGRQQFF. The CDR3 DNA is TGTGCCAGCAGTAGTGGGAGACAGCAGTTCTTC.

The CDR3 nucleotides read TGTGCCAGCAGCTTAGGGGGCGGGGGAGCGGTGGGCGAGCAGTACGTC. Protein product: CASSLGGGGAVGEQYV. The chain links TRBV11-3 to TRBJ2-7; 7 bases agree with TRBD2. This CDR3 contains 16 residues. Germline values: CDR1 SGHNT, CDR2 YENEEA. V shed 1 base, J shed 6 bases, and the junction held 12 bases outside the gene matches.

This chain links TRBV4-1 with TRBJ1-5; 7 bases agree with TRBD1. Per the germline V gene, CDR1 is MGHRA and CDR2 is YSYEKL. CDR3 size: 16 residues. V was clipped by 0 bases and J by 6 bases; unmatched bases: 8. The CDR3 sequence: CASSQEGTVRAQPQHF. The CDR3 coding sequence is TGCGCCAGCAGCCAAGAAGGGACAGTTAGGGCTCAGCCCCAGCATTTT.

The gene calls are TRBV28 and TRBJ1-5; 9 nucleotides agree with TRBD1. Per the germline V gene, CDR1 is MDHEN and CDR2 is SYDVKM. The CDR3 totals 16 residues. V trimming: 6 bases; J trimming: 3 bases; junction bases outside the gene matches: 9. The CDR3 protein is CASRKMGQGYNQPQHF. CDR3 sequence (DNA): TGTGCCAGCAGAAAAATGGGACAGGGTTACAATCAGCCCCAGCATTTT.

This chain uses TRBV6-5 with TRBJ1-2; D uncertain. The CDR3 contains 15 residues. Per germline, CDR1 MNHEY and CDR2 SVGAGI. V lost 3 bases and J 3 bases, leaving 14 bases between the germline ends. CDR3 amino acids: CASSYAVMGHYGYTF. DNA of the CDR3: TGTGCCAGCAGTTATGCAGTAATGGGCCACTATGGCTACACCTTC.

This chain joins TRBV5-1 and TRBJ2-2; 8 positions agree with TRBD1. This CDR3 is 16 amino acids long. J lost 4 bases, V lost 0 bases, and 5 bases had no gene match. The germline V gene has CDR1 SGHRS and CDR2 YFSETQ. The CDR3 bases are TGCGCCAGCAGCTTGGGGACAGGGTTGAGCACCGGGGAGCTGTTTTTT. Translated, it gives CASSLGTGLSTGELFF.

The chain joins TRBV19 to TRBJ2-5, with D unresolved. V was shortened by 5 bases and J by 1 base, with 11 bases between the two germline ends. CDR1 and CDR2 (germline): LNHDA, SQIVND (reference sequence). The CDR3 sequence is 14 residues long. This CDR3 is CASSYRISQETQYF. CDR3 in DNA: TGTGCCAGTAGTTACAGAATAAGCCAAGAGACCCAGTACTTC.

This clone is a singleton in its sample. The V call is TRBV11-2, the J call TRBJ2-7, with D uncertain. V lost 2 bases, J lost 2 bases, and 13 bases lay in between. CDR1 and CDR2 (germline): SGHAT, FQNNGV. This CDR3 contains 15 residues. CDR3 protein: CASSLTFQLTYEQYF. The CDR3 DNA follows: TGTGCCAGCAGCTTAACTTTTCAACTTACCTACGAGCAGTACTTC.

The chain is built from TRBV14 and TRBJ2-3, with D tentatively TRBD2 (6 bases). The CDR3 is 16 residues long. V was shortened by 3 bases and J by 1 base, with 14 bases between the two germline ends. The germline CDR1 and CDR2 sequences are SGHDN and FVKESK. CDR3 in DNA: TGTGCCAGCAGCCAGGCTCGGGACTCACGCACAGATACGCAGTATTTT. Protein sequence: CASSQARDSRTDTQYF.

This clone showed up just a few times. This chain uses TRBV28 with TRBJ1-3; 10 nucleotides match TRBD1. This CDR3 has 13 residues. The V segment lost 7 bases and the J segment 6 bases; nucleotides outside the gene matches: 3. Germline CDR1 and CDR2: MDHEN and SYDVKM. CDR3 coding DNA: TGTGCCAGCAAACGACAGGGGGCAAACACCATATATTTT. As protein: CASKRQGANTIYF.

The V gene is TRBV6-1, the J gene TRBJ1-1; D ambiguous. Germline V gene data show CDR1 as MNHNS and CDR2 as SASEGT. CDR3 length: 14 residues. V lost 2 bases and J 1 base, leaving 8 bases between the germline ends. CDR3 in amino acids: CASSEMFRNTEAFF. CDR3 DNA sequence: TGTGCCAGCAGTGAAATGTTTCGGAACACTGAAGCTTTCTTT.

The chain joins TRBV7-8 to TRBJ2-5; TRBD1 agrees at 9 bases. J gave up 2 bases and V 1 base, and 5 bases lay outside the gene matches. In germline, CDR1 is SGHVS, CDR2 FQNEAQ. This CDR3 has 16 residues. For the CDR3, the DNA is TGTGCCAGCAGCTTAGAGACTGGGACAGGGCAAGAGACCCAGTACTTC. It specifies CASSLETGTGQETQYF. The entire variable domain, with the rest obtained from reference TRBV7-8 and TRBJ2-5, is as follows: GAGVSQSPRYKVAKRGQDVALRCDPISGHVSLFWYQQALGQGPEFLTYFQNEAQLDKSGLPSDRFFAERPEGSVSTLKIQRTQQEDSAVYLCASSLETGTGQETQYFGPGTRLLVL.

The chain links TRBV15 to TRBJ1-3, with D unresolved. The CDR3 is 14 residues long. Trimming stripped 1 base from V and 1 base from J, with 5 bases between. Germline V gene data show CDR1 as LNHNV and CDR2 as YYDKDF (reference sequence). CDR3 bases: TGTGCCACCAGCAGAGGAGAATCTGGAAACACCATATATTTT. Protein: CATSRGESGNTIYF. Supplemented by reference TRBV15 and TRBJ1-3, the full variable domain reads DAMVIQNPRYQVTQFGKPVTLSCSQTLNHNVMYWYQQKSSQAPKLLFHYYDKDFNNEADTPDNFQSRRPNTSFCFLDIRSPGLGDTAMYLCATSRGESGNTIYFGEGSWLTVV.

A single count supports this clone. The CDR3 sequence: CASSLVRVNTEAFF. CDR3 nucleotide sequence: TGTGCCAGCAGCTTAGTACGGGTGAACACTGAAGCTTTCTTT. The genes are TRBV7-9 and TRBJ1-1; unclear D gene. Looked up from germline, CDR1 is SEHNR and CDR2 is FQNEAQ (reference sequence). The CDR3 consists of 14 residues. V gave up 1 base and J gave up 0 bases, with 6 bases separating them.

This clone was recorded a few times. This rearrangement joins TRBV27 to TRBJ1-3, with a weak D call TRBD1 (5 bases). Germline V gene data show CDR1 as MNHEY and CDR2 as SMNVEV (reference sequence). V was shortened by 6 bases and J by 4 bases, with 10 bases between the two germline ends. This CDR3 comprises 13 residues. The chain's CDR3 is CASRRGVGNTIYF. The CDR3 coding sequence is TGTGCCAGCAGGCGGGGCGTAGGAAACACCATATATTTT.